This TCR beta chain was profiled in a study of blood T cell repertoires in COVID-19. Study details: The United States, Italy and Spain provided the acute and convalescent COVID-19 samples. PBMCs, B-cell-depleted T cells, or T cells were the source of the cDNA or gDNA that made up the material.

Here immunoSEQ multiplex PCR was the method, and the copy in TCRdb shows in-frame clones only, minus some. The sample carries 150,000 to 200,000 clones, roughly 80% recorded once. This clone was observed a handful of times. Input material: peripheral blood. The TCR was taken from a man aged 55-75 years with acute or convalescent COVID-19.

CDR3 loop: CASSVTPTVQAAFNYGYTF. CDR3 coding DNA: TGTGCCAGCAGCGTAACTCCAACCGTACAGGCCGCTTTTAACTATGGCTACACCTTC. J is TRBJ1-2 and V is TRBV9; possibly TRBD1 for D (5 bases). The length of the CDR3 is 19 residues. The V end lost 1 base, the J end lost 1 base, and 23 bases lay between the germline ends. The germline V gene has CDR1 SGDLS and CDR2 YYNGEE.